This passage covers 12 T cell receptor beta chains from one sample sequenced in a study of cytomegalovirus exposure and HLA in healthy donors. The PCR contained 60 Vbeta and 13 Jbeta primers. Sequenced by immunoSEQ multiplex PCR; TCRdb stores in-frame clones only, minus some. The table includes 85,000 to 100,000 clones, 50% to 80% detected once. The specimen was PBMCs. Receptors originate from a man between 60 and 70 years old in good health and CMV-seronegative.

The rearrangement joins TRBV27 to TRBJ2-2; 9 bases agree with TRBD1. Germline CDR1 reads MNHEY; CDR2 reads SMNVEV (reference sequence). CDR3 length: 16 residues. Unmatched junction bases numbered 6, after V lost 7 bases and J lost 0 bases. The CDR3 DNA sequence: TGTGCCAGCACTCTTAGGACAGGGGCGAACACCGGGGAGCTGTTTTTT. It yields the protein CASTLRTGANTGELFF.

The V gene is TRBV5-1, the J gene TRBJ2-6; possibly TRBD2 for D (7 bases). Germline CDR1 SGHRS, CDR2 YFSETQ. Trimming cost V 6 bases and J 2 bases, with 18 bases left between them. The CDR3 length is 17 residues. In DNA, the CDR3 is TGCGCCAGCACCCCTTATTCGGGGGGCACTGGGGCCAACGTCCTGACTTTC. This gives the protein CASTPYSGGTGANVLTF.

The chain recombines TRBV14 with TRBJ2-7; possible D gene TRBD2, 5 bases. CDR1 SGHDN and CDR2 FVKESK come from the germline V gene. This CDR3 contains 12 residues. V gave up 1 base and J gave up 6 bases, with 7 bases separating them. The CDR3 region is CASSQVRGEQYF. The CDR3, as DNA: TGTGCCAGCAGCCAAGTCCGGGGCGAGCAGTACTTC. Using reference TRBV14 and TRBJ2-7 for the parts outside the CDR3, the full variable domain is EAGVTQFPSHSVIEKGQTVTLRCDPISGHDNLYWYRRVMGKEIKFLLHFVKESKQDESGMPNNRFLAERTGGTYSTLKVQPAELEDSGVYFCASSQVRGEQYFGPGTRLTVT.

This clone has a handful of counts. This sequence joins TRBV19 and TRBJ1-6; D not certain. V was cut by 1 base and J by 7 bases, with 8 bases left in between. The CDR3 is made up of 14 amino acids. Germline V gene sequence: CDR1 LNHDA, CDR2 SQIVND (reference sequence). CDR3 amino acids: CASSIVGINSPLHF. The CDR3 DNA follows: TGTGCCAGTAGTATAGTCGGGATCAATTCACCCCTCCACTTT.

The V gene is TRBV7-8, the J gene TRBJ1-2, with TRBD1 matching over 11 bases. CDR1 and CDR2 from the germline V gene are SGHVS and FQNEAQ. J lost 4 bases, V lost 4 bases, and 2 bases had no gene match. The CDR3 is made up of 14 amino acids. The DNA of the CDR3 is TGTGCCAGCAGCTGGGGGACAGGGGGCTATGGCTACACCTTC. Amino acids: CASSWGTGGYGYTF.

This clone was picked up one time. The V call is TRBV7-6, the J call TRBJ2-3; D ambiguous. Trimming shortened V by 1 base and J by 3 bases, and 8 bases separated the two germline ends. Per germline, CDR1 SGHVS and CDR2 FNYEAQ. The CDR3 is made up of 14 amino acids. The CDR3 nucleotides are TGTGCCAGCAGCTTAGAGGTCGGGACAGATACGCAGTATTTT. Amino acid sequence: CASSLEVGTDTQYF. Filled out from reference TRBV7-6 and TRBJ2-3, the complete variable domain reads GAGVSQSPRYKVTKRGQDVALRCDPISGHVSLYWYRQALGQGPEFLTYFNYEAQQDKSGLPNDRFSAERPEGSISTLTIQRTEQRDSAMYRCASSLEVGTDTQYFGPGTRLTVL.

A note on this clone: The germline gene is not matched at one end of the junction; a read error may be the cause. J is TRBJ1-6 and V is TRBV5-1; 11 nucleotides agree with TRBD1. The CDR3 has 16 residues. CDR1 and CDR2 (germline): SGHRS, YFSETQ. The CDR3 DNA reads TGCGCCAGCCGTCTTGAGGGACAGGGGGATAATACACCCCTCCACTTT. It encodes CASRLEGQGDNTPLHF. The full variable domain, completed using reference TRBV5-1 and TRBJ1-6, is KAGVTQTPRYLIKTRGQQVTLSCSPISGHRSVSWYQQTPGQGLQFLFEYFSETQRNKGNFPGRFSGRQFSNSRSEMNVSTLELGDSALYLCASRLEGQGDNTPLHFGNGTRLTVT.

The chain couples TRBV11-3 to TRBJ1-1; the D is unclear. CDR1 is SGHNT, CDR2 YENEEA, per germline. The V gene lost 0 bases and the J gene lost 4 bases, with 9 bases spanning the gap. CDR3 length equals 14 residues. The CDR3 bases are TGTGCCAGCAGCTTAGAGCCCAGTTCCACTGAAGCTTTCTTT. The encoded protein is CASSLEPSSTEAFF.

The gene calls are TRBV9 and TRBJ2-5, with D uncertain. The CDR3 extends over 12 amino acids. V lost 6 bases and J lost 2, with 8 bases in between. Germline loops: CDR1 SGDLS, CDR2 YYNGEE. CDR3 DNA: TGTGCCAGCAAGACTCATCAAGAGACCCAGTACTTC. This translates into CASKTHQETQYF.

The chain employs TRBV29-1 and TRBJ2-1, with 13 positions matching TRBD2. Losses at the gene ends were 4 bases for V and 9 bases for J; bases not matched to a gene: 6. Germline V gene lookup returns CDR1 SQVTM and CDR2 ANQGSEA. The CDR3 is made up of 14 amino acids. The CDR3 sequence: CSVGGLAGLGEQFF. CDR3 DNA: TGCAGCGTTGGGGGACTAGCGGGGCTCGGTGAGCAGTTCTTC.

This chain joins TRBV19 and TRBJ2-1, with D perhaps TRBD1 (7 bases). CDR3 length: 17 residues. Germline CDR1 is LNHDA and CDR2 is SQIVND (reference sequence). V dropped 3 bases and J dropped 5 bases, with 20 bases sitting between them. In DNA, the CDR3 is TGTGCCAGTAGTATGAGGGGGCGGGGACCACAGAACAATGAGCAGTTCTTC. Translated, it gives CASSMRGRGPQNNEQFF. The complete variable domain, with remaining parts taken from reference TRBV19 and TRBJ2-1, reads DGGITQSPKYLFRKEGQNVTLSCEQNLNHDAMYWYRQDPGQGLRLIYYSQIVNDFQKGDIAEGYSVSREKKESFPLTVTSAQKNPTAFYLCASSMRGRGPQNNEQFFGPGTRLTVL.

This rearrangement joins TRBV28 to TRBJ2-7, with TRBD1 matching 9 bases. This CDR3 spans 13 amino acids. Germline loops: CDR1 MDHEN, CDR2 SYDVKM. V was pared by 3 bases and J by 3 bases, with 0 bases of the junction left unmatched. The CDR3 loop is CASSLGQGYEQYF. The CDR3 DNA reads TGTGCCAGCAGTTTGGGACAGGGCTACGAGCAGTACTTC.